Sequencing of this T cell receptor (beta chain) was carried out in a study of regulatory T cells in long-lasting Graves disease. Per germline, CDR1 DFQATT and CDR2 SNEGSKA (reference sequence). After removal of 5 bases from V and 6 bases from J, the junction contained 6 bases not matched to a gene. The CDR3 is 13 amino acids. This clonotype was picked up a small number of times. Time point reported: newly diagnosed GD, antithyroid drugs for less than 3 months. Scientists built the TCR library using RNA that was extracted from PBMCs. Arm-PCR of CDR3 regions with iRepertoire HTBI primers generated TCR beta libraries. TCRdb used MiXCR to reprocess the multiplex PCR reads, holding one entry per CDR3 protein. Among approximately 540,000 distinct CDR3 sequences listed, approximately 12% were seen once. The same data also went into a second study, on T cells in Graves' hyperthyroidism and ophthalmopathy. From that paper: Researchers ran a first-round RT-PCR on the TCR CDR3 using the HTBI primer set.

The clonotype comes from a woman younger than 45 with Graves disease. This chain connects TRBV20-1 to TRBJ1-5; 8 bases map to TRBD1. The starting material was peripheral blood mononuclear cells (PBMCs), obtained at new diagnosis, from a patient treated with antithyroid drugs. The CDR3 nucleotides read TGCAGTGCTGCAGGGGGCTCGGGTCAGCCCCAGCATTTT. The encoded protein is CSAAGGSGQPQHF.